Reported below is one TCR beta chain. Its antigen is undetermined. Primers for the PCR totalled 60 Vbeta and 13 Jbeta. Produced via immunoSEQ multiplex PCR; TCRdb's table is partial and in-frame only. The top ten hold around 1.5% of the sample, which has 170,000 or so clones, 77% seen once. This specimen comes from a study of cytomegalovirus exposure and HLA in healthy donors. Study results and limitations: No immune exposure information besides CMV serostatus was available. Links to common viral pathogens appeared, in a later analysis, for several of the most significant clusters.

Germline loops: CDR1 LGHNA, CDR2 YSLEER. This CDR3 contains 17 residues. V was pared by 0 bases and J by 0 bases, with 2 bases of the junction left unmatched. This chain links TRBV4-3 with TRBJ2-6; the match to TRBD2 covers 7 bases. The origin of this receptor is a young woman in good health and CMV-seropositive. Sequencing was carried out using PBMCs. The CDR3 here is CASSQEGGTSGANVLTF. The CDR3 DNA is TGCGCCAGCAGCCAAGAGGGAGGGACCTCTGGGGCCAACGTCCTGACTTTC.